A single sample gave rise to the 16 T cell receptor beta chains below, sequenced in a study of blood T cell repertoires in COVID-19 (dated by TCRdb to about 2020). The library came from the immunoSEQ multiplex PCR assay. The source is immuneACCESS, and TCRdb retained only in-frame sequences with V and J called. Part of the clones is not carried over; for the studies checked, unresolved V genes explain less than half of this, and the remainder is unexplained. This sample lists fewer than 600,000 clones; approximately 90% were detected once. The top ten clonotypes cover over 1.5% of the sample. Sequencing was performed on PBMCs or T cells enriched from blood (not recorded which). These receptors all stem from a woman aged 40 to 50 who had recovered from COVID-19.

Only a few counts were recorded for this clone. The chain has TRBV11-3 and TRBJ2-1; D unresolved. Trimming removed 2 bases at V and 0 bases at J, with 11 bases between. The CDR3 has 16 amino acids. The germline CDR1 and CDR2 sequences are SGHNT and YENEEA. As DNA, the CDR3 is TGTGCCAGCAGCTTATTATTGCGGAGCTCCTACAATGAGCAGTTCTTC. It yields the protein CASSLLLRSSYNEQFF. The full variable domain, with the rest looked up from reference TRBV11-3 and TRBJ2-1, is EAGVVQSPRYKIIEKKQPVAFWCNPISGHNTLYWYLQNLGQGPELLIRYENEEAVDDSQLPKDRFSAERLKGVDSTLKIQPAELGDSAVYLCASSLLLRSSYNEQFFGPGTRLTVL.

The chain combines TRBV29-1 with TRBJ1-1; possibly TRBD1 for D (5 bases). The CDR3 loop spans 12 amino acids. Germline V gene data show CDR1 as SQVTM and CDR2 as ANQGSEA. V lost 0 bases and J 11 bases, leaving 13 bases between the germline ends. CDR3 sequence reads: CSVEDSTARAFF. The CDR3 DNA sequence: TGCAGCGTTGAAGATTCGACAGCTCGGGCTTTCTTT.

The chain employs TRBV27 and TRBJ1-1, with 7 bases lining up with TRBD1. Germline loops: CDR1 MNHEY, CDR2 SMNVEV (reference sequence). This CDR3 spans 14 amino acids. With 2 bases clipped from V and 3 bases from J, the junction kept 3 bases outside the gene matches. As DNA, the CDR3 is TGTGCCAGCAGTTTAATCGACAGGGACACTGAAGCTTTCTTT. Residues: CASSLIDRDTEAFF.

The chain joins TRBV5-6 to TRBJ1-1; D perhaps matches TRBD1 (6 bases). V lost 3 bases and J 5 bases, leaving 14 bases between the germline ends. The CDR3 has 14 amino acids. Germline V gives CDR1 SGHDT, CDR2 YYEEEE. As DNA, the CDR3 is TGTGCCAGCAGCTATCCACAGGGAAGAACTGAAGCTTTCTTT. This encodes CASSYPQGRTEAFF.

The chain is built from TRBV5-1 and TRBJ2-2; 14 nucleotides align to TRBD2. J gave up 6 bases and V 4 bases, and 5 bases lay outside the gene matches. The CDR3 is made up of 16 amino acids. From germline, CDR1 is SGHRS and CDR2 YFSETQ. CDR3 nucleotide sequence: TGCGCCAGCAGCCAGGGACTAGCGGGAGCTGCCGGGGAGCTGTTTTTT. This translates into CASSQGLAGAAGELFF.

This chain joins TRBV5-6 and TRBJ2-6, with 7 bases lining up with TRBD1. Germline-derived CDR1 and CDR2 are SGHDT and YYEEEE. CDR3 length: 16 amino acids. The trim removed 3 bases at V and 2 bases at J, leaving 5 bases unmatched. The CDR3 spells CASSYPGGPGANVLTF. CDR3 nucleotides: TGTGCCAGCAGCTACCCAGGGGGACCTGGGGCCAACGTCCTGACTTTC.

V and J are TRBV4-3 and TRBJ2-1; a possible D gene is TRBD2 (5 bases). Trimming stripped 3 bases from V and 4 bases from J, with 16 bases between. This CDR3 has 16 amino acids. CDR1 is LGHNA and CDR2 is YSLEER in the germline V gene. The CDR3 is CASSQEYSARYNEQFF. DNA for the CDR3: TGCGCCAGCAGCCAGGAGTATAGCGCCAGATACAATGAGCAGTTCTTC.

This clone was counted a few times. The rearrangement uses TRBV3-1 (or the pseudogene TRBV3-2) and TRBJ2-7; 9 nucleotides match TRBD1. The J segment lost 3 bases and the V segment lost 4 bases, leaving 1 base of the junction unmatched. From germline, CDR1 is LGHDT and CDR2 YNNKEL (reference sequence). This CDR3 contains 13 residues. CDR3 in DNA: TGTGCCAGCAGCCCGACAGGGGGCTACGAGCAGTACTTC. Its protein product is CASSPTGGYEQYF.

The chain couples TRBV4-3 to TRBJ2-1; the match to TRBD2 covers 9 bases. Germline assignment: CDR1 LGHNA and CDR2 YSLEER. Germline trimming cut 5 bases from V and 9 bases from J; bases unmatched to any gene: 11. This CDR3 is 15 amino acids long. CDR3 loop: CASSSQGTSMSEQFF. Written as DNA, the CDR3 is TGCGCCAGCAGCTCCCAAGGGACTAGCATGAGTGAGCAGTTCTTC.

V is TRBV4-1 and J is TRBJ1-1; unclear D gene. With 1 base removed from V and 3 bases from J, the gap between germline ends came to 6 bases. The CDR3 is 13 amino acids. Per the germline V gene, CDR1 is MGHRA and CDR2 is YSYEKL. DNA of the CDR3: TGCGCCAGCAGCCAAGGCAGGTACACTGAAGCTTTCTTT. It yields the protein CASSQGRYTEAFF.

Comment on this clone: This CDR3 is also generated by other DNA sequences in the sample. The chain employs TRBV6-5 and TRBJ2-2, with TRBD1 matching 8 bases. With 6 bases clipped from V and 4 bases from J, the junction kept 4 bases outside the gene matches. The CDR3 is 14 amino acids. The germline V gene encodes CDR1 MNHEY and CDR2 SVGAGI. The CDR3 protein is CASSRDRGTGELFF. The DNA for the CDR3 is TGTGCCAGCAGCCGAGACAGGGGCACCGGGGAGCTGTTTTTT.

Only one count was recorded for this clone. The chain combines TRBV3-1 (or the pseudogene TRBV3-2) with TRBJ1-5; D is uncertain. CDR1 LGHDT and CDR2 YNNKEL come from the germline V gene (reference sequence). V was cut by 1 base and J by 0 bases, with 7 bases left in between. This CDR3 spans 15 amino acids. The DNA of the CDR3 is TGTGCCAGCAGCCAAGGAGTTAATAGCAATCAGCCCCAGCATTTT. Translating it yields CASSQGVNSNQPQHF.

The CDR3 region is CASSPGRGDYGYTF. The CDR3 DNA reads TGTGCCAGCAGCCCGGGACGGGGGGACTATGGCTACACCTTC. This chain connects TRBV7-9 to TRBJ1-2, with TRBD1 as a possible D gene (5 bases). This CDR3 comprises 14 residues. Deletions cut 5 bases from V and 3 bases from J, with 13 bases between. Germline loops: CDR1 SEHNR, CDR2 FQNEAQ (reference sequence).

The genes are TRBV30 and TRBJ1-4; 7 nucleotides align to TRBD1. Germline CDR1 reads GTSNPN; CDR2 reads SVGIG (reference sequence). V lost 2 bases and J lost 4; bases outside the gene matches: 13. The CDR3 extends over 17 amino acids. The CDR3 DNA sequence: TGTGCCTGGAGTTGGGGACGCGGGACAGAGCTTAATGAAAAACTGTTTTTT. This gives the protein CAWSWGRGTELNEKLFF.

V and J are TRBV19 and TRBJ2-6; 7 bases agree with TRBD1. CDR1 is LNHDA and CDR2 is SQIVND in the germline V gene (reference sequence). Unmatched junction bases numbered 2, after V lost 7 bases and J lost 2 bases. The CDR3 covers 14 residues. CDR3 in DNA: TGTGCCAGTACCGACAGGGCTGGGGCCAACGTCCTGACTTTC. This encodes CASTDRAGANVLTF.

This chain uses TRBV15 with TRBJ2-7, with 11 bases that match TRBD2. J lost 6 bases, V lost 0 bases, and 7 bases had no gene match. CDR1 and CDR2 from the germline V gene are LNHNV and YYDKDF (reference sequence). This CDR3 comprises 16 residues. DNA for the CDR3: TGTGCCACCAGCAGAGATTTAATAGCGGGAGGGGGCGAGCAGTACTTC. It yields the protein CATSRDLIAGGGEQYF.